The T cell receptor beta chain described here comes from a study of blood T cell repertoires in COVID-19. Overall study: Sample material is recorded as cDNA or gDNA derived from T cells, B-cell-depleted T cells, or PBMCs.

Germline-derived CDR1 and CDR2 are SGHTA and FQGNSA. V was pared by 4 bases and J by 6 bases, with 13 bases between. The CDR3 is 14 residues long. In the original analysis: For nucleated cells, counts were estimated from reference gene primer amplification. Some clones are missing from TCRdb's copy, which holds only in-frame ones; the method was immunoSEQ multiplex PCR. That table gives V, J and clone size, and the DNA gave D and trimming. This sample has 250,000 or so clones; 75% to 85% occur once, and the top ten carry approximately 2%. The table lists this clone with a few counts. The TCR was taken from a man aged 40-55 years who had recovered from COVID-19. The source material was peripheral blood. The J gene is TRBJ2-1, the V gene TRBV7-2; no clear D gene. Here the CDR3 reads CASSSQEIANEQFF. The CDR3 nucleotides read TGTGCCAGCAGCTCCCAAGAGATCGCCAATGAGCAGTTCTTC.